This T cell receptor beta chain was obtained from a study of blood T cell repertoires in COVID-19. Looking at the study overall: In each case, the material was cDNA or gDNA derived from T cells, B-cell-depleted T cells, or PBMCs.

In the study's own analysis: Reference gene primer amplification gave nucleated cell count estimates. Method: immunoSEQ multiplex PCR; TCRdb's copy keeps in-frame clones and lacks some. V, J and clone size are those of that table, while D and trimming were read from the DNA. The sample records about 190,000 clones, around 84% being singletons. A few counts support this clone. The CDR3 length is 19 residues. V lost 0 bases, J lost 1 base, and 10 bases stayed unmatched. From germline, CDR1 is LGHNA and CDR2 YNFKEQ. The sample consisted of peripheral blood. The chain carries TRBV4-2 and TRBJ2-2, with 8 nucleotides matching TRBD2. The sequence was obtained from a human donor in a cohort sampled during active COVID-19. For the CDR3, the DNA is TGTGCCAGCAGCCAAGATGAGGTATATAGCGGGGAGAACACCGGGGAGCTGTTTTTT. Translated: CASSQDEVYSGENTGELFF.